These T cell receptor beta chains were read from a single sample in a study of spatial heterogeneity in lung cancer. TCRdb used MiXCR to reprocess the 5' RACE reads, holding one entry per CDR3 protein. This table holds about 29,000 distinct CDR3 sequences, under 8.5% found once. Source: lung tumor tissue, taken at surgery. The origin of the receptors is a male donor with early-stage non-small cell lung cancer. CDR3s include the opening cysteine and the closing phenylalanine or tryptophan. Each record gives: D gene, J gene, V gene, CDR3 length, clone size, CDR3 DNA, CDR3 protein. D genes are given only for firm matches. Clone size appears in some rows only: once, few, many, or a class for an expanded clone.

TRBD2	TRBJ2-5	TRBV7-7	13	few	TGTGCCAGCAGCCCCAGTTCGGGAGGGACCCAGTACTTC	CASSPSSGGTQYF
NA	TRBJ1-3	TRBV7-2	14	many	TGTGCCAGCAGCTCCCGGTCGACGGGAAACACCATATATTTT	CASSSRSTGNTIYF
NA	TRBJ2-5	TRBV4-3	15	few	TGCGCCAGCAGCCCGTACCTGACAGGCGAAGAGACCCAGTACTTC	CASSPYLTGEETQYF
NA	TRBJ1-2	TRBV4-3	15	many	TGCGCCAGCAGCCAAGATTCAGGGACACACTATGGCTACACCTTC	CASSQDSGTHYGYTF
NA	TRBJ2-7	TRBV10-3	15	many	TGTGCCATCAGCGAAGGACCGACGGCCGCCTACGAGCAGTACTTC	CAISEGPTAAYEQYF
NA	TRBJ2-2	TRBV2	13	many	TGTGCCAGCAGGCTACAGGGCGGCGGGGAGCTGTTTTTT	CASRLQGGGELFF
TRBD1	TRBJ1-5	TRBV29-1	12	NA	TGCAGCGTTGGAACAGGGGGGCAGCCCCAGCATTTT	CSVGTGGQPQHF
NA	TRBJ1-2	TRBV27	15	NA	TGTGCCAGCAGTTTTTCGGGGTTGGATAACTATGGCTACACCTTC	CASSFSGLDNYGYTF
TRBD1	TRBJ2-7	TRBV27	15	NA	TGTGCCAGCAGTTTCTTGACAGGGGGCAGCTACGAGCAGTACTTC	CASSFLTGGSYEQYF
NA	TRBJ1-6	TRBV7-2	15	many	TGTGCCAGCAGCTCGCGACGTATCGATAATTCACCCCTCCACTTT	CASSSRRIDNSPLHF
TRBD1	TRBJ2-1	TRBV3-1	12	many	TGTGCCAGCAGCAAACAGGGGTATGAGCAGTTCTTC	CASSKQGYEQFF
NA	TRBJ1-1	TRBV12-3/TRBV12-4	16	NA	TGTGCCAGCAGTTTAAAAACAGGAACTAGGAACACTGAAGCTTTCTTT	CASSLKTGTRNTEAFF
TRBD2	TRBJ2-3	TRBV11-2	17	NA	TGTGCCAGCAGCCAAAGGACTAGCGCGACTAGCACAGATACGCAGTATTTT	CASSQRTSATSTDTQYF
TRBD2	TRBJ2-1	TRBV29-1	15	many	TGCAGCGTCCGAGGACTAGCGTCTACCTACAATGAGCAGTTCTTC	CSVRGLASTYNEQFF
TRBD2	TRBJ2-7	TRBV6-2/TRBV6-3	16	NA	TGTGCCAGCAGTTACAATGCGGGGGGCCACTCCTACGAGCAGTACTTC	CASSYNAGGHSYEQYF
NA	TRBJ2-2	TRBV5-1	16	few	TGCGCCAGCAGCTCGTCGGCAGGGCGGACCACCGGGGAGCTGTTTTTT	CASSSSAGRTTGELFF
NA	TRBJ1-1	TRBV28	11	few	TGTGCCAGCAGTTTAGGTGTTGAAGCTTTCTTT	CASSLGVEAFF
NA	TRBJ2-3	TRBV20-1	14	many	TGCAGTGCTAGTCATCAAAACCGAATAGATACGCAGTATTTT	CSASHQNRIDTQYF
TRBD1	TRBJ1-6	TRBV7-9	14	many	TGTGCCAGCAGCTTACCGGGACAGGGGGGTACCCTCCACTTT	CASSLPGQGGTLHF
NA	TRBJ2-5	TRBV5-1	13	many	TGCGCCAGCAGCCTGGGGCGGGAAGAGACCCAGTACTTC	CASSLGREETQYF
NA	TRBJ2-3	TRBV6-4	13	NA	TGTGCCAGCAGTCGACAGGACACAGATACGCAGTATTTT	CASSRQDTDTQYF
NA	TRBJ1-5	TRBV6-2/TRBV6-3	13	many	TGTGCCAGCAGTTCCGTTAGCAATCAGCCCCAGCATTTT	CASSSVSNQPQHF
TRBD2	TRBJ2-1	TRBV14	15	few	TGTGCCAGCAGCCAACTAGCGGGGACCCACAATGAGCAGTTCTTC	CASSQLAGTHNEQFF
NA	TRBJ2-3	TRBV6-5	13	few	TGTGCCAGCAATCGGCACGGGCAGGATACGCAGTATTTT	CASNRHGQDTQYF
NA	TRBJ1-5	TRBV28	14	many	TGTGCCAGCAGTTTCGGGGGCCCTCATCAGCCCCAGCATTTT	CASSFGGPHQPQHF
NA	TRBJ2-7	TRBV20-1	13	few	TGCAGTGCTACACGGACGGTATCCTACGAGCAGTACTTC	CSATRTVSYEQYF
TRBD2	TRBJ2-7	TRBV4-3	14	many	TGCGCCAGCAGCCCCACAGGGACTAGAAGCGAGCAGTACTTC	CASSPTGTRSEQYF
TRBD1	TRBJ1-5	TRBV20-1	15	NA	TGCAGTGCTAGAGCCGGGACAGGGGGAAATCAGCCCCAGCATTTT	CSARAGTGGNQPQHF
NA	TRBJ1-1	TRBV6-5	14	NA	TGTGCCAGCAGTCGGACAGCGATGAACACTGAAGCTTTCTTT	CASSRTAMNTEAFF
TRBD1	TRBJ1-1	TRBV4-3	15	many	TGCGCCAGCAGCCCAGGACAGGGGTCGATCACTGAAGCTTTCTTT	CASSPGQGSITEAFF
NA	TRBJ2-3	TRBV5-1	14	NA	TGCGCCAGCAGCTTTACGCAGCTCACAGATACGCAGTATTTT	CASSFTQLTDTQYF
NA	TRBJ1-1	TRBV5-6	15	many	TGTGCCAGCAGCTTGGGTATGCTAATGAACACTGAAGCTTTCTTT	CASSLGMLMNTEAFF
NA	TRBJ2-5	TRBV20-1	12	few	TGCAGTGCTAGGCAGAACCAAGAGACCCAGTACTTC	CSARQNQETQYF
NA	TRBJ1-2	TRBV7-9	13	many	TGTGCCAGCAGCTTAAGAGCAGGGGTGAACTACACCTTC	CASSLRAGVNYTF
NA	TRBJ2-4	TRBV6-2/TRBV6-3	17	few	TGTGCCAGCAGTCGGCAGGGGAGTCGATTGACCAAAAACATTCAGTACTTC	CASSRQGSRLTKNIQYF
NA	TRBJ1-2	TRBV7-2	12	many	TGTGCCAGCACCTCTTCCTCCTATGGCTACACCTTC	CASTSSSYGYTF
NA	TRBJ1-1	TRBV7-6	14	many	TGTGCCAGCAGCCCGGGACATTCGAACACTGAAGCTTTCTTT	CASSPGHSNTEAFF
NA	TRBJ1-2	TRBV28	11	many	TGTGCCAGCAGTAGAAGCTCTGGCTACACCTTC	CASSRSSGYTF
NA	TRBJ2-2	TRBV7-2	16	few	TGTGCCAGCAGCTTGTTTGGTTCAGGGCACACCGGGGAGCTGTTTTTT	CASSLFGSGHTGELFF
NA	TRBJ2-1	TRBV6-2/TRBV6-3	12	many	TGTGCCAGCAGCCCACGCGCAGGGTCACAGTTCTTC	CASSPRAGSQFF
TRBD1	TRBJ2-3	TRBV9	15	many	TGTGCCAGCAGCGTAGCAGGGGGCTACACAGATACGCAGTATTTT	CASSVAGGYTDTQYF
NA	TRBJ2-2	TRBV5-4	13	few	TGTGCCAGCAGCTTGCGGGAAAACGGGGAGCTGTTTTTT	CASSLRENGELFF
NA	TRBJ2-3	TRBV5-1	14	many	TGCGCCAGCAGCTTCGGCAGCAACACAGATACGCAGTATTTT	CASSFGSNTDTQYF
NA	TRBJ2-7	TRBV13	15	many	TGTGCCAGCAGCTCCCGAGAGGAGGGCTCCTACGAGCAGTACTTC	CASSSREEGSYEQYF
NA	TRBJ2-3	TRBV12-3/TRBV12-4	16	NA	TGTGCCAGCAGACCCCCCAGGACTGGTTACACAGATACGCAGTATTTT	CASRPPRTGYTDTQYF
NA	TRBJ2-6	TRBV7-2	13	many	TGTGCCAGCAGCTCCTTGGCCTTCAACGTCCTGACTTTC	CASSSLAFNVLTF
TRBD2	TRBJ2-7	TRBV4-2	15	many	TGTGCCAGCAGCCCTACTGGGACTAGAAAGGACGAGCAGTACTTC	CASSPTGTRKDEQYF
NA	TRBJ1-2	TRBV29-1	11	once	TGCAGCGTTGAACGACAGGTTGGCTACACCTTC	CSVERQVGYTF
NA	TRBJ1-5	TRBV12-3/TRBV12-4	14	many	TGTGCCAGCAGTTTACAGGAAGGGCCCCAGCCCCAGCATTTT	CASSLQEGPQPQHF
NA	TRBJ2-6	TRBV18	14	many	TGTGCCAGCTCATCCAGGGCGGTGGCCAACGTCCTGACTTTC	CASSSRAVANVLTF
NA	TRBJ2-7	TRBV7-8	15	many	TGTGCCAGCAGCTCAAGAGGCATGGCAACCTACGAGCAGTACTTC	CASSSRGMATYEQYF
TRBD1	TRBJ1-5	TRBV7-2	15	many	TGTGCCAGCAGCTTAGACAGGGGGCAGGATCAGCCCCAGCATTTT	CASSLDRGQDQPQHF
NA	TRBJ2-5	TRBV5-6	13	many	TGTGCCAGCAGCAGGAGGCTGCAAGAGACCCAGTACTTC	CASSRRLQETQYF
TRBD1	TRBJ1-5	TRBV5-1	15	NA	TGCGCCAGCAGCTTGGCCGGGACAGGGAATCAGCCCCAGCATTTT	CASSLAGTGNQPQHF